This TCR beta chain derives from a study of spatial heterogeneity in lung cancer. Study details: As counted in raw reads, each unique TCR and UMI combination appeared more than ten times on average.

The CDR3 totals 14 residues. Germline V lookup: CDR1 SGDLS, CDR2 YYNGEE. With 7 bases removed from V and 3 bases from J, the gap between germline ends came to 13 bases. Noted time point: sample taken at primary tumor resection. Whole RNA, isolated from tumor, nontumor lung or frozen PBMC, was sequenced without prior sorting. TCR cDNA molecules each had a unique molecular identifier. TCRdb independently ran MiXCR on the 5' RACE reads; one entry per CDR3 protein. The table includes about 92,000 distinct CDR3 sequences, approximately 12% detected once. Specimen: PBMCs, collected at surgery. The source is a male donor with early-stage non-small cell lung cancer. The chain recombines TRBV9 with TRBJ2-2, with D maybe TRBD1 (5 bases). The CDR3 nucleotides read TGTGCCAGCGGCGACAGCCCCCACACCGGGGAGCTGTTTTTT. It is translated as CASGDSPHTGELFF.